This T cell receptor beta chain was documented in a study of blood T cell repertoires in COVID-19. The overall study: The United States, Italy and Spain were the sources of the acute and convalescent COVID-19 samples. Sources were T cells, B-cell-depleted T cells, or PBMCs; the material itself was cDNA or gDNA.

CDR1 and CDR2 from the germline V gene are SGHRS and YFSETQ. After removal of 2 bases from V and 8 bases from J, the junction contained 10 bases not matched to a gene. The CDR3 length is 16 residues. The method was immunoSEQ multiplex PCR; TCRdb's version includes in-frame clones alone and lacks a portion of them. The data contain roughly 240,000 clones, 70% to 85% of them singletons. The sequenced material came from peripheral blood. The chain uses TRBV5-1 and TRBJ2-1; 10 bases line up with TRBD2. The clonotype was recovered from a woman aged 80 or over with acute or convalescent COVID-19. CDR3 residues: CASSLERAGGHHEQFF. The CDR3 nucleotides read TGCGCCAGCAGCTTAGAACGAGCGGGGGGGCACCATGAGCAGTTCTTC. The full variable domain, in which reference TRBV5-1 and TRBJ2-1 provide the parts outside the CDR3, is KAGVTQTPRYLIKTRGQQVTLSCSPISGHRSVSWYQQTPGQGLQFLFEYFSETQRNKGNFPGRFSGRQFSNSRSEMNVSTLELGDSALYLCASSLERAGGHHEQFFGPGTRLTVL.